The entry that follows covers one T cell receptor beta chain sequence. Its antigen is as yet unknown. The conserved final phenylalanine or tryptophan is absent from the CDR3, which likely points to a read error. This sample's RNA came from whole unsorted tissue. A modified ARM-PCR protocol with three rounds of nested PCR amplified TCRbeta. Using its own MiXCR run on the multiplex PCR reads, TCRdb lists one record per CDR3 protein. The sample holds some 99,000 distinct CDR3 sequences; more than 70% are singletons and the top ten take 37%. These data originate in a study of tumor and adjacent non-tumor tissue in lung cancer. The CDR3 is made up of 15 amino acids. Per the germline V gene, CDR1 is SGHNT and CDR2 is YENEEA. Regarding the study as a whole: Normal lung showed higher cumulative top 100 clone frequency than tumor. Higher tumor TCR diversity was associated with shorter survival.

The chain has TRBV11-3 and TRBJ2-1; possible D gene TRBD2, 6 bases. Sequenced sample: lung tumor tissue. The clonotype originates from a woman aged 60-75 years with non-small cell lung cancer. CDR3 nucleotide sequence: TGTGCCAGTAGCTTAGGCGGGGTCTCCTACAATGAGCAGTTCTTA. Translated, it gives CASSLGGVSYNEQFL.